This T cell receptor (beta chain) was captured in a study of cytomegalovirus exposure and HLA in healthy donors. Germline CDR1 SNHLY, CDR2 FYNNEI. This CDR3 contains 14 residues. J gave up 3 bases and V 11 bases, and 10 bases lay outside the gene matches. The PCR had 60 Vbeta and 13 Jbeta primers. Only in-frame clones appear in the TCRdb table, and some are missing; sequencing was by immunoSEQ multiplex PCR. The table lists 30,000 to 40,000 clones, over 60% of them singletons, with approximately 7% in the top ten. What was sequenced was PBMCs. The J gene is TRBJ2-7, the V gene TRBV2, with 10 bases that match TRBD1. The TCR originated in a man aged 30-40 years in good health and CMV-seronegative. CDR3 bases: TGTGCCGCCTCCTGGGACAGGGGACACTACGAGCAGTACTTC. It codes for CAASWDRGHYEQYF. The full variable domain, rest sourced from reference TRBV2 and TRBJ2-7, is EPEVTQTPSHQVTQMGQEVILRCVPISNHLYFYWYRQILGQKVEFLVSFYNNEISEKSEIFDDQFSVERPDGSNFTLKIRSTKLEDSAMYFCAASWDRGHYEQYFGPGTRLTVT.